Given below is one T cell receptor beta chain in context. This entry is derived from a study of blood T cell repertoires in COVID-19. The wider study: Specimens from acute and convalescent COVID-19 originated in the United States, Italy and Spain. In each case, the material was cDNA or gDNA derived from T cells, B-cell-depleted T cells, or PBMCs.

Assay: immunoSEQ multiplex PCR; the TCRdb copy retains only in-frame clones and omits some. This sample carries 250,000 to 300,000 clones, approximately 89% of them seen once, and the ten largest clones take about 10%. Patients at the Seattle site were enrolled during active infection and followed longitudinally. The sample comprised peripheral blood. The sequence was collected from a woman aged 65 to 85 with COVID-19, enrolled during active disease.

CDR3: CATSDYRDLTRNEQFF. CDR3 nucleotide sequence: TGTGCCACCAGTGATTACCGGGACTTAACGCGCAATGAGCAGTTCTTC. The rearrangement links TRBV24-1 to TRBJ2-1; tentatively, D is TRBD2 (6 bases). Deletions cut 2 bases from V and 6 bases from J, with 16 bases between. The CDR3 has 16 amino acids. Germline lookup yields CDR1 KGHDR and CDR2 SFDVKD.